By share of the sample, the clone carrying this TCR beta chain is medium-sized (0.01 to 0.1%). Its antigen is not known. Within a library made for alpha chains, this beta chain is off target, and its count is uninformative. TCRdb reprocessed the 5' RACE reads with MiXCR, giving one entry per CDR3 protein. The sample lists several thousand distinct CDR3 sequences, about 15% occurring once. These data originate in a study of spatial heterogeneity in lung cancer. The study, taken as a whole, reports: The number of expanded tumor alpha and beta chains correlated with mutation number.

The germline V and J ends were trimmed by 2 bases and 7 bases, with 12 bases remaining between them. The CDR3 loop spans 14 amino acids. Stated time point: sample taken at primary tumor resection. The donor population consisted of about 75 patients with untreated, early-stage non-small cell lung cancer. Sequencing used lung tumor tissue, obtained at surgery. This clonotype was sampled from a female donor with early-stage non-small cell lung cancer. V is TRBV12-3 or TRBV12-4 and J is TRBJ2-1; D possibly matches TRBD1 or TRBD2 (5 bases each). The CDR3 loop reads CASSLWGRLNEQFF. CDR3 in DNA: TGTGCCAGCAGTTTATGGGGACGTCTAAATGAGCAGTTCTTC.